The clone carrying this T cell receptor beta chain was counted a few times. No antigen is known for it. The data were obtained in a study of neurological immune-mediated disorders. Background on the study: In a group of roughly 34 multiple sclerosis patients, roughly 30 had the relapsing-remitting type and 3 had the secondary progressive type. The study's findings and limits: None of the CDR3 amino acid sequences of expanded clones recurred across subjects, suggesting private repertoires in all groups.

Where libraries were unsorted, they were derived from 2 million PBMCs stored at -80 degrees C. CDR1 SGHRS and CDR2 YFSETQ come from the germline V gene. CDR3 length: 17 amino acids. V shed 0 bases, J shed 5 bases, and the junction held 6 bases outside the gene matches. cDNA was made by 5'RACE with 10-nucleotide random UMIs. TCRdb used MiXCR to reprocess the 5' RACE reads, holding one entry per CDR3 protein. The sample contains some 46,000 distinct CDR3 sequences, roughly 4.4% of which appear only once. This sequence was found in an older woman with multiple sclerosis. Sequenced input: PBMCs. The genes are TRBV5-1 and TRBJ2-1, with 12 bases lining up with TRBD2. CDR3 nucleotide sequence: TGCGCCAGCAGCTTGGAAGGAGGACTAGCGGGGAACAATGAGCAGTTCTTC. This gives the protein CASSLEGGLAGNNEQFF.